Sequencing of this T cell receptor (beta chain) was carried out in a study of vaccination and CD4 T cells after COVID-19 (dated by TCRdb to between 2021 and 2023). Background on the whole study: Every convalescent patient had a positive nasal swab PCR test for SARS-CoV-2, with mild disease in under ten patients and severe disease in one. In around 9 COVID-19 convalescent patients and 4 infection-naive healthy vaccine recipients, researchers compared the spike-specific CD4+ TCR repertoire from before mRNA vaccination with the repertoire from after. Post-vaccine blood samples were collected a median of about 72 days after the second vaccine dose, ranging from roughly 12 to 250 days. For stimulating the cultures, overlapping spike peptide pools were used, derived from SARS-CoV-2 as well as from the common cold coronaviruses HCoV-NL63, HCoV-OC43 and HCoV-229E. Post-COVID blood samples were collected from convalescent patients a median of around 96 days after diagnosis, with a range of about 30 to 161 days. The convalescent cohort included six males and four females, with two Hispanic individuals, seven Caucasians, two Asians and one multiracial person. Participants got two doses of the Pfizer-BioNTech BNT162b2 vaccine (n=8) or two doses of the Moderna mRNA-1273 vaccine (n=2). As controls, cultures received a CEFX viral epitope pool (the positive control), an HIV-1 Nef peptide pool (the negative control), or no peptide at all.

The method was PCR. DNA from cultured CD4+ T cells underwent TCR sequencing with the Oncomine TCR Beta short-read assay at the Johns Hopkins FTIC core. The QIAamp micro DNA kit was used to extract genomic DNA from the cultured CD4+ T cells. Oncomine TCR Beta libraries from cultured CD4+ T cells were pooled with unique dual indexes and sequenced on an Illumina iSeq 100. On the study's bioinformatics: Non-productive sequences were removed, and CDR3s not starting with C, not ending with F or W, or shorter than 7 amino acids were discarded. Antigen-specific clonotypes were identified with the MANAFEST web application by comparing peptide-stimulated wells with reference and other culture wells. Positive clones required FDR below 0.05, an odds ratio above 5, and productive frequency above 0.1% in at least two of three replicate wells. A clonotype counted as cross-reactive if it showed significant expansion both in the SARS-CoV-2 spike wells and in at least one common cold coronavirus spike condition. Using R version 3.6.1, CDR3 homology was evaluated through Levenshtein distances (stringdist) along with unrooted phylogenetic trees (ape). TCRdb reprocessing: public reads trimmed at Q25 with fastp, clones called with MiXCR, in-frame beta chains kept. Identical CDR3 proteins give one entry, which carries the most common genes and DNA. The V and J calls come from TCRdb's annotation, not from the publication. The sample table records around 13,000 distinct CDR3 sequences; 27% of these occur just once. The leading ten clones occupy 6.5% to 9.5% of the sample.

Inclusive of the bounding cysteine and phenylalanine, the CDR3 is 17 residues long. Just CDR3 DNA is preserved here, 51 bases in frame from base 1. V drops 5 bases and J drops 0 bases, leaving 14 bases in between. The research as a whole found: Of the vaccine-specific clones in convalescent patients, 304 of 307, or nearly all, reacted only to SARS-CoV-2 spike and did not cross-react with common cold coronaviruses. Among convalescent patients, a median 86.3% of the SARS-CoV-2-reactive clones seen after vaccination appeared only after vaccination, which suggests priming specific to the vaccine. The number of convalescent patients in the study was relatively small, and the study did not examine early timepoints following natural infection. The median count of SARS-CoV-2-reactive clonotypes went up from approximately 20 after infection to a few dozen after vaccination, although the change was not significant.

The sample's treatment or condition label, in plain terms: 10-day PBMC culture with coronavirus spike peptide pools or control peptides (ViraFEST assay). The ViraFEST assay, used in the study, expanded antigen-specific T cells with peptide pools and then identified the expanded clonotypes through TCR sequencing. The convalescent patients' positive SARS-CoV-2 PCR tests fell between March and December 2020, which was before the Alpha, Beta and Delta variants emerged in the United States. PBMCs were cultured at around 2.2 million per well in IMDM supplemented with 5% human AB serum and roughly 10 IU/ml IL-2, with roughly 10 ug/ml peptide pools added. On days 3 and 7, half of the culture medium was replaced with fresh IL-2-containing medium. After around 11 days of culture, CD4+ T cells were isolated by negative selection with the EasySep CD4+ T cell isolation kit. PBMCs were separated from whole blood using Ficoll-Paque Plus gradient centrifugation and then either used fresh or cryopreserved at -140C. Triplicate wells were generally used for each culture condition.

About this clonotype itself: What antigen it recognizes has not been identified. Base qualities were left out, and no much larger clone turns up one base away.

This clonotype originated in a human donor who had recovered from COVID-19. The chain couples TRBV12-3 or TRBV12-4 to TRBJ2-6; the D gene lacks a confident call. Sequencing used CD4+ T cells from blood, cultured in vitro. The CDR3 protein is CASSPGVGSSGANVLTF. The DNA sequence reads TGTGCCAGCAGTCCTGGGGTAGGTAGCTCTGGGGCCAACGTCCTGACTTTC.